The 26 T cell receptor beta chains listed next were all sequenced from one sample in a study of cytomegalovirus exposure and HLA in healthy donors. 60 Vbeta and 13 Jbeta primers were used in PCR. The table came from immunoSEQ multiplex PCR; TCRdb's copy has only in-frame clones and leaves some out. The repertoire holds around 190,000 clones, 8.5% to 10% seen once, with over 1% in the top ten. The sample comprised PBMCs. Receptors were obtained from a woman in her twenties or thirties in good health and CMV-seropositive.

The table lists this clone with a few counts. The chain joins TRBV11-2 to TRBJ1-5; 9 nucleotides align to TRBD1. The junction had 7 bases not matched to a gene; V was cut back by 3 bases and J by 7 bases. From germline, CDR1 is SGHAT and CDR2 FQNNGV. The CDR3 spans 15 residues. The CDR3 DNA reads TGTGCCAGCAGCTTGGGACAGGGCGCCGGACAGCCCCAGCATTTT. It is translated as CASSLGQGAGQPQHF.

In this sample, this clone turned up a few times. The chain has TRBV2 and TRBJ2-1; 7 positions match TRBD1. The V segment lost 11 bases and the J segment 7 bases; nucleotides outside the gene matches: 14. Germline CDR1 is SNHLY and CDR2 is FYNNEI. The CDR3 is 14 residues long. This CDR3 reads CAAQEGGALNEQFF. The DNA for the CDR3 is TGTGCCGCCCAAGAAGGGGGCGCGTTGAATGAGCAGTTCTTC.

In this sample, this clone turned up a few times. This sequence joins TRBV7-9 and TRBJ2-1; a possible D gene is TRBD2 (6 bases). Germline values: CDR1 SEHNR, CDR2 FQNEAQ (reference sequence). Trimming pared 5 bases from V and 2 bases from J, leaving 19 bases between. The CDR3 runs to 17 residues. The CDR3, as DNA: TGTGCCAGCAGCGTAAGACAGCGTCCGGGGGCCTACAATGAGCAGTTCTTC. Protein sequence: CASSVRQRPGAYNEQFF.

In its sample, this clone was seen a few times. In nucleotides, the CDR3 is TGCAGTCAGGGGCCTCAAAACGAGCAGTACTTC. This sequence encodes CSQGPQNEQYF. The rearrangement joins TRBV20-1 to TRBJ2-7; D is perhaps TRBD1 (6 bases). Per germline, CDR1 DFQATT and CDR2 SNEGSKA (reference sequence). Trimming stripped 8 bases from V and 5 bases from J, with 13 bases between. The CDR3 consists of 11 residues.

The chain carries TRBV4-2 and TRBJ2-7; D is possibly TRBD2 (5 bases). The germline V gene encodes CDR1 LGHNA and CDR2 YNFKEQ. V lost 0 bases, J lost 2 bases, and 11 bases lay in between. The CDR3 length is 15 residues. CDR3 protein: CASSQEERSPYEQYF. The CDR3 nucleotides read TGTGCCAGCAGCCAAGAAGAGCGGAGCCCCTACGAGCAGTACTTC.

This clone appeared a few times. The CDR3 coding sequence is TGTGCCATCGCCGTAGGGAGCGGGAGGGCCGATGAGCAGTTCTTC. Translation gives CAIAVGSGRADEQFF. V and J are TRBV10-3 and TRBJ2-1; the match to TRBD2 covers 10 bases. CDR3 length: 15 residues. Trimming at V came to 8 bases and at J to 8 bases, leaving 12 bases not matched to a gene. Germline values: CDR1 ENHRY, CDR2 SYGVKD.

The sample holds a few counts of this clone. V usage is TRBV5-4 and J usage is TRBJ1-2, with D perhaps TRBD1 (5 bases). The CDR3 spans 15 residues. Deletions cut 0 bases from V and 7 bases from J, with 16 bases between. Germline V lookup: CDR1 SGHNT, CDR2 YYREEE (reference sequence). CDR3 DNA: TGTGCCAGCAGCTTGGGGTCCCGGGGGGGGAGTGGCTACACCTTC. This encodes CASSLGSRGGSGYTF. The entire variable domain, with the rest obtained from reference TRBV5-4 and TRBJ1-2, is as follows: ETGVTQSPTHLIKTRGQQVTLRCSSQSGHNTVSWYQQALGQGPQFIFQYYREEENGRGNFPPRFSGLQFPNYSSELNVNALELDDSALYLCASSLGSRGGSGYTFGSGTRLTVV.

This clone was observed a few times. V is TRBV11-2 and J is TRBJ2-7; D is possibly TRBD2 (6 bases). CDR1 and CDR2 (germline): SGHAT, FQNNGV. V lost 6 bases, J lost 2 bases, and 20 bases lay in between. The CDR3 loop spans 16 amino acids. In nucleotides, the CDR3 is TGTGCCAGCAGTTCACCTCTTCTAGCGTCGACCTACGAGCAGTACTTC. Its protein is CASSSPLLASTYEQYF.

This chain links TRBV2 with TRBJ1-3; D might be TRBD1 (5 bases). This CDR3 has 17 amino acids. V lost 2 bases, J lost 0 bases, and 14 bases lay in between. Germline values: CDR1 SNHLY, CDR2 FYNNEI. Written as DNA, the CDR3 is TGTGCCAGCAGTGAAAGGGACTTACCTAGCTCTGGAAACACCATATATTTT. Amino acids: CASSERDLPSSGNTIYF.

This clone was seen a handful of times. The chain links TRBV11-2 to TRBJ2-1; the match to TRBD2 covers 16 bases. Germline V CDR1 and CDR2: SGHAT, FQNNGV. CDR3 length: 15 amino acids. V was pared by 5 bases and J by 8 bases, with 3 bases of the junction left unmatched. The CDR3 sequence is CASSGTSGRAYEQFF. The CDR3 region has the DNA TGTGCCAGCAGCGGGACTAGCGGGAGGGCCTATGAGCAGTTCTTC.

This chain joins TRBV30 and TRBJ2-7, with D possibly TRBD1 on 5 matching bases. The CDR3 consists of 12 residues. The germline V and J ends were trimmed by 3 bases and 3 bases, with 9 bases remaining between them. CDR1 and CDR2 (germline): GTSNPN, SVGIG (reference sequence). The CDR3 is CAWRQVSYEQYF. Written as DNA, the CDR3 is TGTGCCTGGAGACAGGTTAGCTACGAGCAGTACTTC.

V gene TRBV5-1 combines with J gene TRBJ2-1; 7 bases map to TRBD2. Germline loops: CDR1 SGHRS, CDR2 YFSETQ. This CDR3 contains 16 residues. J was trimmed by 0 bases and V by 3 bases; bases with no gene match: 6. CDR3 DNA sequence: TGCGCCAGCAGCTCCTTTGGCGGGAGCTCCTACAATGAGCAGTTCTTC. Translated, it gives CASSSFGGSSYNEQFF.

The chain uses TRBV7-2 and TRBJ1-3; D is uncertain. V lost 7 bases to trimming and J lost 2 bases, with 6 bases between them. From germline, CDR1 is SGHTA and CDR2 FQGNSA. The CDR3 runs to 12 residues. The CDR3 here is CASTTAGNTIYF. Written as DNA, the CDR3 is TGTGCCAGCACCACAGCTGGAAACACCATATATTTT. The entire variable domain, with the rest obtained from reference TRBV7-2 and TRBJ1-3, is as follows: GAGVSQSPSNKVTEKGKDVELRCDPISGHTALYWYRQSLGQGLEFLIYFQGNSAPDKSGLPSDRFSAERTGGSVSTLTIQRTQQEDSAVYLCASTTAGNTIYFGEGSWLTVV.

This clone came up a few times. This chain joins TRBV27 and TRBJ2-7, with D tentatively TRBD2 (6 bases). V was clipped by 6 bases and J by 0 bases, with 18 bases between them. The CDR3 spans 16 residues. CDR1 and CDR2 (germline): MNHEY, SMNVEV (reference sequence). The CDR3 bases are TGTGCCAGCAGCCTCCTACCCGACGGGAGCTCCTACGAGCAGTACTTC. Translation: CASSLLPDGSSYEQYF.

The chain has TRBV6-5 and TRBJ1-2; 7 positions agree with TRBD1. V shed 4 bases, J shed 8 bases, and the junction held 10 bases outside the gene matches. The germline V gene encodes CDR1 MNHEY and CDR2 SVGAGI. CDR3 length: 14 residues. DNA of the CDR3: TGTGCCAGCAGTTTTCGACAGGGACGGAGCGGCTACACCTTC. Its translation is CASSFRQGRSGYTF.

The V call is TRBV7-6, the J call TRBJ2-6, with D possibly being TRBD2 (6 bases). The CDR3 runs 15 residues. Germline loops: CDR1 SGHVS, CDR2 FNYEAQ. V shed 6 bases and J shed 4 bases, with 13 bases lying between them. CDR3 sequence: CASRGSGDGANVLTF. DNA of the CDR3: TGTGCCAGCAGGGGGTCGGGGGACGGGGCCAACGTCCTGACTTTC.

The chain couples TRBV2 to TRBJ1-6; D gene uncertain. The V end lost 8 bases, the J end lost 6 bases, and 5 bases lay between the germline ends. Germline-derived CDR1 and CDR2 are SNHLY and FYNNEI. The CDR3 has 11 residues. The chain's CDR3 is CASLLNSPLHF. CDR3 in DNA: TGTGCCAGCTTACTTAATTCACCCCTCCACTTT.

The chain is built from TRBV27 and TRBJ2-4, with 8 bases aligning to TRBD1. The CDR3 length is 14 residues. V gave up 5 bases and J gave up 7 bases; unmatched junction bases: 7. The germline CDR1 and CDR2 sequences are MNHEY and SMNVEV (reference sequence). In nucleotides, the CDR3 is TGTGCCAGCAGTCCCCTTACAGGGGGTAACATTCAGTACTTC. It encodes CASSPLTGGNIQYF.

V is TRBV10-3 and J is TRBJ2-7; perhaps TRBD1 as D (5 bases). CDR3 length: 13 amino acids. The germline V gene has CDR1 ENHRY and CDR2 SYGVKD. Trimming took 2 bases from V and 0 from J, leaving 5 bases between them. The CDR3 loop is CAISETGSYEQYF. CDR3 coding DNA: TGTGCCATCAGTGAGACAGGCTCCTACGAGCAGTACTTC.

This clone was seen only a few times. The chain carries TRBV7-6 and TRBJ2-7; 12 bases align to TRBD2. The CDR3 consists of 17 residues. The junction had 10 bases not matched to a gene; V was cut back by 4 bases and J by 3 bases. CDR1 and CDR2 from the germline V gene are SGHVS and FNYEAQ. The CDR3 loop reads CASSSFRLAGEDYEQYF. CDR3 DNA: TGTGCCAGCAGCTCCTTTCGACTAGCGGGAGAAGACTACGAGCAGTACTTC.

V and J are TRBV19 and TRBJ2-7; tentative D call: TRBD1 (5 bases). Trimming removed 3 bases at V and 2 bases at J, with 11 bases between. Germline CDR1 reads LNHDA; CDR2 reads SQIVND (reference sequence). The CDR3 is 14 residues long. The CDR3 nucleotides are TGTGCCAGTAGTATCGACAGCACTACCTACGAGCAGTACTTC. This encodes CASSIDSTTYEQYF.

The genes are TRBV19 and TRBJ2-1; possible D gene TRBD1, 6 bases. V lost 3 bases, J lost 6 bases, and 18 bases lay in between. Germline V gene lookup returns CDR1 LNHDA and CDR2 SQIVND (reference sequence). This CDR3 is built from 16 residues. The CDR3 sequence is CASSIGRGGLGNEQFF. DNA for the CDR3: TGTGCCAGTAGTATCGGCAGGGGCGGGTTGGGCAATGAGCAGTTCTTC.

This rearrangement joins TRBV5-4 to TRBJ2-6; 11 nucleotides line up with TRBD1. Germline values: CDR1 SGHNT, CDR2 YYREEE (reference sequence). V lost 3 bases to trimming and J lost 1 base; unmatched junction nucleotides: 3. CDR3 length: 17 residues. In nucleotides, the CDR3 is TGTGCCAGCAGCTCGGGGACAGGGGGTTCTGGGGCCAACGTCCTGACTTTC. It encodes CASSSGTGGSGANVLTF.

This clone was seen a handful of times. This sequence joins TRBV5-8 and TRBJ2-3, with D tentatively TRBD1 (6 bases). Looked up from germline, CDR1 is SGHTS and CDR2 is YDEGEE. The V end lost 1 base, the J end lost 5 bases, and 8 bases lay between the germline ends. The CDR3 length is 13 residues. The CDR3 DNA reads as TGTGCCAGCAGCTTGACAGGGTTAGATACGCAGTATTTT. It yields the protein CASSLTGLDTQYF.

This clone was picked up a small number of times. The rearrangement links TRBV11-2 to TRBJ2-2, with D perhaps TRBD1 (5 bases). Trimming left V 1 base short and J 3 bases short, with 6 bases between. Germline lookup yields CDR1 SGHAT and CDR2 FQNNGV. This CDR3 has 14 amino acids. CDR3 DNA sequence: TGTGCCAGCAGCTTAGGCAGGGACACCGGGGAGCTGTTTTTT. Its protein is CASSLGRDTGELFF. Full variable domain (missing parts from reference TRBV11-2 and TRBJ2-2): EAGVAQSPRYKIIEKRQSVAFWCNPISGHATLYWYQQILGQGPKLLIQFQNNGVVDDSQLPKDRFSAERLKGVDSTLKIQPAKLEDSAVYLCASSLGRDTGELFFGEGSRLTVL.

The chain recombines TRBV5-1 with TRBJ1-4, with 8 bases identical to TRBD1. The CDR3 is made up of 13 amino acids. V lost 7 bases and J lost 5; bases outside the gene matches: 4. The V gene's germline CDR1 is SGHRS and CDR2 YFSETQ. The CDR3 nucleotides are TGCGCCAGCCGGACAGGGTGGAATGAAAAACTGTTTTTT. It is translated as CASRTGWNEKLFF.